The following is a T cell receptor (beta chain) sequence with its context. Sequencing was performed with immunoSEQ multiplex PCR; in TCRdb, only in-frame clones are kept and a portion is missing. Here the sample spans 40,000 to 50,000 clones, about 90% being singletons. The data stem from a study of blood T cell repertoires in COVID-19. Study in general: Whether acute or convalescent, the COVID-19 samples came from the United States, Italy and Spain. T cells, B-cell-depleted T cells, or PBMCs provided the cDNA or gDNA that served as material.

The sequenced sample consisted of peripheral blood. This TCR came from a woman over 75 with COVID-19, enrolled during active disease.

The CDR3 region is CASSQEPGLAGKETQYF. The CDR3 DNA sequence: TGTGCCAGCAGCCAAGAACCGGGACTAGCGGGTAAAGAGACCCAGTACTTC. The gene calls are TRBV4-2 and TRBJ2-5; TRBD2 matches 12 bases. With V trimmed by 0 bases and J by 3 bases, 5 bases remained unmatched. Germline V gives CDR1 LGHNA, CDR2 YNFKEQ. The CDR3 covers 17 residues.